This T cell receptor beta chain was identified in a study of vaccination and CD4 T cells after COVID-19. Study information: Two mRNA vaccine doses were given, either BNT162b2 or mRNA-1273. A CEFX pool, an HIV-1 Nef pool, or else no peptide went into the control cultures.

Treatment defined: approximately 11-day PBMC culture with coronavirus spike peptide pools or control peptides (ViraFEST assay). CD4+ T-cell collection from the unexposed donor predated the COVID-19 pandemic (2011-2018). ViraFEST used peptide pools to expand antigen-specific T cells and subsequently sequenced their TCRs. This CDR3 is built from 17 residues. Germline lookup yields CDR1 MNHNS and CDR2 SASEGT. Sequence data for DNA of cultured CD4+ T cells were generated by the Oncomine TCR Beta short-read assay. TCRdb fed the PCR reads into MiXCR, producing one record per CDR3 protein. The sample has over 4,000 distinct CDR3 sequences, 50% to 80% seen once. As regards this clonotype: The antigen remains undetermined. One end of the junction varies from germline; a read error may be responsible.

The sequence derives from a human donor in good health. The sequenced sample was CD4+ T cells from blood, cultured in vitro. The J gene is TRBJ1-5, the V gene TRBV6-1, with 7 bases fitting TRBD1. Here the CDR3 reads CASSPRQGLNSNQPRHF. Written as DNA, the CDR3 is TGTGCCAGCAGTCCTCGACAGGGCCTTAATAGCAATCAGCCCCGGCATTTT.